This T cell receptor (beta chain) was sequenced during a study of T cells in Graves' hyperthyroidism and ophthalmopathy. Findings and caveats of the study: In blood, most of the thyroid clonotypes expanded above 0.001 were also present.

Uncontrolled infection, other autoimmune disease, pregnancy and lactation each barred patients from inclusion. It was around 10 ml of fresh peripheral blood that supplied the PBMCs. This clonotype was detected a few times. What it binds is not known. The junction does not match germline at one end; this may be a read error. RNA transcripts gave rise to amplified TCR beta CDR3 regions. First-round RT-PCR targeting the TCR CDR3 was performed with the HTBI primer set. TCRdb re-derived calls from the multiplex PCR reads in MiXCR, one entry per CDR3 protein. The sample gives 350,000 to 400,000 distinct CDR3 sequences, about 15% of which show up once; approximately 32% is in the top ten. The CDR3 consists of 15 residues. Germline CDR1 is SGHTA and CDR2 is FQGNSA.

Material for sequencing was blood. This clonotype was obtained from a woman aged 25 to 45 with Graves' hyperthyroidism. The chain uses TRBV7-2 and TRBJ2-3, with 8 bases identical to TRBD2. CDR3 residues: CASSIAGLSTDTQYF. DNA of the CDR3: TGTGCCAGCAGCATAGCGGGGCTTAGCACAGATACGCAGTATTTT.